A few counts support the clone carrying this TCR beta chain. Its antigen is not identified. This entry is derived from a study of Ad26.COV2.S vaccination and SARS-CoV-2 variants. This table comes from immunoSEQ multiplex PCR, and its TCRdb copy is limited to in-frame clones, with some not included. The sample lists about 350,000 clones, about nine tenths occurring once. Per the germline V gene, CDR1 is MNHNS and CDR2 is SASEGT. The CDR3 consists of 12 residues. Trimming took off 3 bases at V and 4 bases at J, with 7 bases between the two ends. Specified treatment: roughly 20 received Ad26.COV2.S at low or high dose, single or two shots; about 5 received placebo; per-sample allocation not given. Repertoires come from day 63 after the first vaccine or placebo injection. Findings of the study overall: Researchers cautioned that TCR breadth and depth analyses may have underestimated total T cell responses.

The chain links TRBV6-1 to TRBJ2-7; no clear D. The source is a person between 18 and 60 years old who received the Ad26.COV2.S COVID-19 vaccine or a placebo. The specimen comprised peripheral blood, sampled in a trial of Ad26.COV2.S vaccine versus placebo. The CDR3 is CASSDPQYEQYF. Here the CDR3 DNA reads TGTGCCAGCAGTGATCCCCAGTACGAGCAGTACTTC.